This T cell receptor (delta chain) was profiled in a study of gamma-delta chains in newborns, infants, children. About the research overall: Microbial exposure reportedly drives polyclonal innate γδ T cell expansion after birth.

TCRdb used CATT to re-call clones from the reads. Among a few thousand delta-chain clones listed, roughly 6.2% were seen once. The V segment lost 2 bases and the J segment 1 base; nucleotides outside the gene matches: 3. Germline V gives CDR1 GEAIGNYY, CDR2 EKD. This CDR3 is built from 15 residues. This clone is termed medium-sized. This sequence originates from a child who was a newborn, infant or young child, either healthy, febrile or measles-vaccinated (not recorded which). The chain uses TRDV2 and TRDJ2; TRDD3 agrees at 7 bases. The sequenced material came from blood. DNA for the CDR3: TGTGCCTGTGACATGGTGGGGGATTTGACAGCACAACTCTTCTTT. It codes for CACDMVGDLTAQLFF.